The following is a T cell receptor beta chain sequence with its context. Its antigen remains unidentified. Any patient presenting with uncontrolled infection, other autoimmune disease, pregnancy or lactation was left out. The data originate from a study of T cells in Graves' hyperthyroidism and ophthalmopathy. The CDR3 consists of 12 residues. V was trimmed by 4 bases and J by 8 bases, leaving 8 bases between them. Germline V gives CDR1 KGHDR, CDR2 SFDVKD. RNA transcripts yielded amplified TCR beta CDR3 regions. First-round RT-PCR of the TCR CDR3 relied on the HTBI primer set. TCRdb passed the multiplex PCR reads through MiXCR, listing each CDR3 protein once. The sample has fewer than 900,000 distinct CDR3 sequences; 15% to 20% are singletons. General study points: Researchers found most expanded thyroid clonotypes above 0.001 in blood as well.

The sequencing input was blood. The clonotype originates from a woman in her forties or fifties with Graves' hyperthyroidism that later progressed to Graves' ophthalmopathy. The chain uses TRBV24-1 and TRBJ2-1; D gene uncertain. The CDR3 nucleotides are TGTGCCACCAGTGACTTCCGGGATGAGCAGTTCTTC. It encodes CATSDFRDEQFF.